This T cell receptor beta chain comes out of a study of T-cell reconstitution after alpha-beta-depleted transplantation in children. This CDR3 has 16 amino acids. The germline V gene has CDR1 SEHNR and CDR2 FQNEAQ (reference sequence). The ends were cut back, 1 base at V and 0 bases at J, with 13 bases in the middle. Unique molecular identifiers featured in how the TCRbeta library was prepared. TCRdb reanalysed the PCR reads using MiXCR and keeps one entry per CDR3 protein. The sample lists around 500,000 distinct CDR3 sequences, approximately 12% occurring once. The chain links TRBV7-9 to TRBJ2-7, with D perhaps matching TRBD1 or TRBD2 (5 bases each). This clonotype was obtained from a human donor who donated a stem cell graft to a child with combined immunodeficiency. The sequencing here drew on PBMCs from the stem cell graft donor, taken from the stem cell graft. This chain's CDR3 is CASSLGDGIYSYEQYF. CDR3 nucleotides: TGTGCCAGCAGCTTAGGGGACGGAATATACTCCTACGAGCAGTACTTC.